The rows below give T cell receptor beta chains drawn from one sample of a study of siplizumab effects on memory and regulatory T cells. Assay used: immunoSEQ multiplex PCR; TCRdb lists only in-frame clones, some missing. The data show about 98,000 clones, 92% seen once. The sample taken for sequencing was CD4+ T cells sorted from blood. The receptors shown here come from a human donor in good health. CDR3s include the opening cysteine and the closing phenylalanine or tryptophan. Each record gives: CDR3 DNA, CDR3 protein, clone size, V gene, D gene, J gene. The D gene is left open where the match is weak. The size entry is marked missing in some rows and otherwise reads once, few, many or a size class.

CDR3 DNA: TGTGCCTGTTGGTCAAGGGCAAGGGAGAACACTGAAGCTTTCTTT
CDR3 protein: CACWSRARENTEAFF
clone size: few
V gene: TRBV30
D gene: .
J gene: TRBJ1-1

CDR3 DNA: TGTGCCAGCAGCGTAAGACGGAAGAACACCGGGGAGCTGTTTTTT
CDR3 protein: CASSVRRKNTGELFF
clone size: .
V gene: TRBV9
D gene: .
J gene: TRBJ2-2

CDR3 DNA: TGTGCCAGCAGCTCGACAGGGTGGAGAGCTTTCTTT
CDR3 protein: CASSSTGWRAFF
clone size: .
V gene: TRBV5-5
D gene: TRBD1
J gene: TRBJ1-1

CDR3 DNA: TGTGCCAGCAGCGTAATGGCAGATTCGACTAGCGGGAACCATGAGCAGTTCTTC
CDR3 protein: CASSVMADSTSGNHEQFF
clone size: .
V gene: TRBV9
D gene: TRBD2
J gene: TRBJ2-1

CDR3 DNA: TGCGCCAGCAGCCCGGAAACAGGGGGCACCGGGGAGCTGTTTTTT
CDR3 protein: CASSPETGGTGELFF
clone size: .
V gene: TRBV5-1
D gene: TRBD1
J gene: TRBJ2-2

CDR3 DNA: TGCAGTGCTAGGGGCAGGGAAGCTTTCTTT
CDR3 protein: CSARGREAFF
clone size: .
V gene: TRBV20-1
D gene: .
J gene: TRBJ1-1

CDR3 DNA: TGCGCCAGCAGTCCCTCAGGGCTCCCGAGTGAAAAACTGTTTTTT
CDR3 protein: CASSPSGLPSEKLFF
clone size: .
V gene: TRBV5-1
D gene: .
J gene: TRBJ1-4

CDR3 DNA: TGTGCCAGCAGCTTAGATGTGTTGTACTACGAGCAGTACTTC
CDR3 protein: CASSLDVLYYEQYF
clone size: .
V gene: TRBV7-9
D gene: .
J gene: TRBJ2-7

CDR3 DNA: TGTGCCAGTAGTATCGGACAGGGCGCCTACGAGCAGTACTTC
CDR3 protein: CASSIGQGAYEQYF
clone size: .
V gene: TRBV19
D gene: TRBD1
J gene: TRBJ2-7

CDR3 DNA: TGTGCCAGCAGCACAAGACAGGGGGACGGGACTGAAGCTTTCTTT
CDR3 protein: CASSTRQGDGTEAFF
clone size: few
V gene: TRBV7-8
D gene: TRBD1
J gene: TRBJ1-1

CDR3 DNA: TGTGCCAGCAGCGTAGTTGCAGGCGGGGCTTTAAATGAGCAGTTCTTC
CDR3 protein: CASSVVAGGALNEQFF
clone size: .
V gene: TRBV9
D gene: .
J gene: TRBJ2-1

CDR3 DNA: TGTGCCAGCAGTGAAGTGGGTTTAGGGGCCGCGGATACGCAGTATTTT
CDR3 protein: CASSEVGLGAADTQYF
clone size: .
V gene: TRBV6-1
D gene: .
J gene: TRBJ2-3

CDR3 DNA: TGTGCCAGCAGTCGGGGGGACGGCTATGGCTACACCTTC
CDR3 protein: CASSRGDGYGYTF
clone size: .
V gene: TRBV28
D gene: .
J gene: TRBJ1-2

CDR3 DNA: TGTGCCAGCAGGGACAGGCCAGGGGCCGGGGAGCTGTTTTTT
CDR3 protein: CASRDRPGAGELFF
clone size: .
V gene: TRBV27
D gene: TRBD1
J gene: TRBJ2-2

CDR3 DNA: TGTGCCACCTCCCGGGACTTCGCCCAATACAATGAGCAGTTCTTC
CDR3 protein: CATSRDFAQYNEQFF
clone size: .
V gene: TRBV15
D gene: .
J gene: TRBJ2-1

CDR3 DNA: TGTGCCCCGTCAGTCAGGGGGAGGATCTATGGCTACACCTTC
CDR3 protein: CAPSVRGRIYGYTF
clone size: .
V gene: TRBV5-8
D gene: TRBD1
J gene: TRBJ1-2

CDR3 DNA: TGTGCCAGCAGCCTCAGGACTAGCGGGAGAATGGAGGGCAATGAGCAGTTCTTC
CDR3 protein: CASSLRTSGRMEGNEQFF
clone size: .
V gene: TRBV7-8
D gene: TRBD2
J gene: TRBJ2-1

CDR3 DNA: TGCGCCAGCAGCTTAGCGGAGGGAATTAGGGGTCAGTACTTC
CDR3 protein: CASSLAEGIRGQYF
clone size: .
V gene: TRBV5-1
D gene: .
J gene: TRBJ2-4

CDR3 DNA: TGTGCCAGCAGGTACTCTAGGACTAGCCTCGGTGAGCAGTTCTTC
CDR3 protein: CASRYSRTSLGEQFF
clone size: .
V gene: TRBV27
D gene: TRBD2
J gene: TRBJ2-1